One and the same sample provided the 7 T cell receptor beta chains below, sequenced in a study of blood T cell repertoires in COVID-19. Assay: immunoSEQ multiplex PCR; the TCRdb copy retains only in-frame clones and omits some. Of fewer than 120,000 clones detected, roughly 85% appear once; the ten largest clones hold around 16%. Sequencing used peripheral blood. These receptors were taken from a woman older than 75 with active or convalescent COVID-19.

This chain uses TRBV15 with TRBJ2-1; 8 bases align to TRBD2. Germline CDR1 and CDR2: LNHNV and YYDKDF (reference sequence). This CDR3 region has 16 residues. V trimming: 1 base; J trimming: 2 bases; junction bases outside the gene matches: 4. The CDR3 DNA sequence: TGTGCCACCAGCAGAGGCGGCGGGAGGCCCTACAATGAGCAGTTCTTC. Encoded protein: CATSRGGGRPYNEQFF.

The rearrangement links TRBV5-1 to TRBJ2-1; 9 nucleotides align to TRBD1. The germline gives CDR1 SGHRS, CDR2 YFSETQ. CDR3 length: 15 amino acids. The ends lost 3 bases at V and 4 bases at J; junction bases unmatched: 5. The CDR3 reads CASSYQGQGYNEQFF. The CDR3 bases are TGCGCCAGCAGCTACCAGGGACAGGGATACAATGAGCAGTTCTTC.

The rearrangement links TRBV5-1 to TRBJ2-3, with D perhaps matching TRBD2 (6 bases). Germline CDR1 and CDR2: SGHRS and YFSETQ. The CDR3 is made up of 15 amino acids. Trimming removed 7 bases from V and 3 bases from J, with 18 bases in between. The chain's CDR3 is CASFKNWGETDTQYF. DNA for the CDR3: TGCGCCAGCTTCAAAAATTGGGGGGAAACAGATACGCAGTATTTT.

V usage is TRBV27 and J usage is TRBJ1-5; TRBD1 matches 8 bases. The trim removed 3 bases at V and 7 bases at J, leaving 8 bases unmatched. Per the germline V gene, CDR1 is MNHEY and CDR2 is SMNVEV (reference sequence). This CDR3 spans 15 amino acids. The CDR3 loop is CASSFSGGAFQPQHF. The CDR3 nucleotides are TGTGCCAGCAGTTTCTCAGGGGGCGCGTTCCAGCCCCAGCATTTT.

This sequence joins TRBV2 and TRBJ2-1; 9 nucleotides agree with TRBD2. The CDR3 contains 11 residues. Germline trimming cut 8 bases from V and 14 bases from J; bases unmatched to any gene: 7. CDR1 is SNHLY and CDR2 is FYNNEI in the germline V gene. The CDR3 DNA follows: TGTGCCAGCGGTAGCGGGAGACTGGAGTTCTTC. Protein product: CASGSGRLEFF.

The chain combines TRBV7-2 with TRBJ1-4; a possible D gene is TRBD1 (6 bases). The CDR3 extends over 19 amino acids. The germline V gene encodes CDR1 SGHTA and CDR2 FQGNSA. The V end was cut by 2 bases, the J end by 0 bases, with 19 bases between. The CDR3 region is CASSLRFLQGRATNEKLFF. In nucleotides, the CDR3 is TGTGCCAGCAGCTTACGATTTTTACAGGGAAGGGCAACTAATGAAAAACTGTTTTTT.

This chain connects TRBV5-1 to TRBJ2-3, with TRBD2 matching over 9 bases. Germline V gene data show CDR1 as SGHRS and CDR2 as YFSETQ. The CDR3 covers 17 residues. Trimming took 5 bases from V and 3 from J; bases not matched to a gene: 13. The CDR3 DNA sequence: TGCGCCAGCAGATTGAGTAGCGGGAGTTCCAGGACAGATACGCAGTATTTT. Translating it yields CASRLSSGSSRTDTQYF.